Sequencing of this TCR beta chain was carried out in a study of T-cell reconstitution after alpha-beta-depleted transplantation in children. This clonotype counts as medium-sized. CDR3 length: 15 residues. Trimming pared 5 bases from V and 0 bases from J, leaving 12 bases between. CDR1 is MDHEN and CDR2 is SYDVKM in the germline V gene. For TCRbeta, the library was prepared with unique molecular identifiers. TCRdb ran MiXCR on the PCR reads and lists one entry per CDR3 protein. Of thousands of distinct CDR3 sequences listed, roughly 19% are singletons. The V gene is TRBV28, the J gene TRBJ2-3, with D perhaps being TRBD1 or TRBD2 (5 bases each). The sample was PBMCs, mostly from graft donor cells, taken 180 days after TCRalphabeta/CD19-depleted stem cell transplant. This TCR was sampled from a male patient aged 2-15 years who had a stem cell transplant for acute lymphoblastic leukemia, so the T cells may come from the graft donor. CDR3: CASSLVWGSTDTQYF. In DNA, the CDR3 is TGTGCCAGCAGTCTAGTCTGGGGGAGCACAGATACGCAGTATTTT.